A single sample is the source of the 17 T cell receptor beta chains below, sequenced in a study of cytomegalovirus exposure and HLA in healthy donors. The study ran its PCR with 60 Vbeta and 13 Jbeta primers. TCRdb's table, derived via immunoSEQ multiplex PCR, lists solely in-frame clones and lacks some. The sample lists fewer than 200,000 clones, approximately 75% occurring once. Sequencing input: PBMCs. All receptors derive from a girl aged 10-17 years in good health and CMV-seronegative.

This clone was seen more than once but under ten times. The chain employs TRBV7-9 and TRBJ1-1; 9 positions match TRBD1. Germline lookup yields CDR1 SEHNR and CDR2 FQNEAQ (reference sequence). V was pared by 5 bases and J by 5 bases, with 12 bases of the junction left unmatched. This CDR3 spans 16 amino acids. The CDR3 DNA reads TGTGCCAGCAGCCCGCCCGGGACAGGGATCAGGACTGAAGCTTTCTTT. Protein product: CASSPPGTGIRTEAFF.

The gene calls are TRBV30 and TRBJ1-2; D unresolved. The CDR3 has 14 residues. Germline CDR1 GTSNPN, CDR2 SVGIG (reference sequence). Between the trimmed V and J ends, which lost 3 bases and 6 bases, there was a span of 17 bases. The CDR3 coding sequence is TGTGCCTGGAGCCTCATGAGGTTTTGGGATGGCTACACCTTC. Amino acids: CAWSLMRFWDGYTF.

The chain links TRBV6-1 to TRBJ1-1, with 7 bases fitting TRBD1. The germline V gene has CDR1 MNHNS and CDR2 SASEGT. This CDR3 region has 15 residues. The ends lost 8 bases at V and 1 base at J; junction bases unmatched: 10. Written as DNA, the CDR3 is TGTGCCAGCCCAGGTGGGGACAGTCAGAACACTGAAGCTTTCTTT. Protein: CASPGGDSQNTEAFF.

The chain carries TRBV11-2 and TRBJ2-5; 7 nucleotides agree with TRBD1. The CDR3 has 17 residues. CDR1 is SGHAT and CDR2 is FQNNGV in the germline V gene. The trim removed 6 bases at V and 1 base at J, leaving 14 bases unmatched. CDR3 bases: TGTGCCAGCAGTCCCACAGGGGTTGTAGGGGGCCAAGAGACCCAGTACTTC. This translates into CASSPTGVVGGQETQYF. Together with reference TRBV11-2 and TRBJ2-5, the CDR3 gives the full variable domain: EAGVAQSPRYKIIEKRQSVAFWCNPISGHATLYWYQQILGQGPKLLIQFQNNGVVDDSQLPKDRFSAERLKGVDSTLKIQPAKLEDSAVYLCASSPTGVVGGQETQYFGPGTRLLVL.

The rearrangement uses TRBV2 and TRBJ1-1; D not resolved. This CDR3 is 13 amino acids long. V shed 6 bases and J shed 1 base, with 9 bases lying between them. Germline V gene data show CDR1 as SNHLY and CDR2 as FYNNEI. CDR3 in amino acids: CASSKTENTEAFF. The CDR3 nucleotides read TGTGCCAGCAGCAAGACTGAGAACACTGAAGCTTTCTTT.

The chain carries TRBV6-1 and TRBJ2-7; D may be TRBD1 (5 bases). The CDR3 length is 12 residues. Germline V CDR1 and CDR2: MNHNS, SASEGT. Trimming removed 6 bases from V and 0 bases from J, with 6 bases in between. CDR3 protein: CASSDSSYEQYF. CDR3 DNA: TGTGCCAGCAGCGACAGCTCCTACGAGCAGTACTTC.

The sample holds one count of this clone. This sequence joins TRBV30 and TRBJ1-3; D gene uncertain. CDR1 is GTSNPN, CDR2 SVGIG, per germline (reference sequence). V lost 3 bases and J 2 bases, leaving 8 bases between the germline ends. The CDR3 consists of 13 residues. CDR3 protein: CAWSHTTGNTIYF. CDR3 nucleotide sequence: TGTGCCTGGAGCCATACTACTGGAAACACCATATATTTT.

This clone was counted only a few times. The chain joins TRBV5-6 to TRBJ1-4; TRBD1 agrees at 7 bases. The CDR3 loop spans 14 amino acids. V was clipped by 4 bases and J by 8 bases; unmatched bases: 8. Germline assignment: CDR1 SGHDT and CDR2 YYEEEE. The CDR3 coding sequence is TGTGCCAGCAGCCCCCGGGACAGTGGGGAAAAACTGTTTTTT. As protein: CASSPRDSGEKLFF.

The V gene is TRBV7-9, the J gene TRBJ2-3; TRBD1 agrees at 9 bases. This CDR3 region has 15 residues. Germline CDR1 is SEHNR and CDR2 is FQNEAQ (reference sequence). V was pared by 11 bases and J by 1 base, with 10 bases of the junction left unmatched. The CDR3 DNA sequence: TGTGCCCTCCCGGGACAGGGTTTTGGCACAGATACGCAGTATTTT. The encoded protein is CALPGQGFGTDTQYF.

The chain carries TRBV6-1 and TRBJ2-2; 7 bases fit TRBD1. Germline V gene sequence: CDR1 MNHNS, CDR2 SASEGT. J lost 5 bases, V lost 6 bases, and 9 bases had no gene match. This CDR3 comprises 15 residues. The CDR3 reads CASRKGTGETGELFF. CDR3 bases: TGTGCCAGCAGGAAAGGAACAGGGGAAACCGGGGAGCTGTTTTTT.

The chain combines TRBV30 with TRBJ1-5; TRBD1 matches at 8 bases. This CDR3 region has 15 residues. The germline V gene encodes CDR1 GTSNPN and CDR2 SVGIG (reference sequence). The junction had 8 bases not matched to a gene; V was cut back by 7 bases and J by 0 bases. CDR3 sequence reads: CAFKDRGNSNQPQHF. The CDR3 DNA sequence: TGTGCCTTTAAAGACAGGGGAAATAGCAATCAGCCCCAGCATTTT.

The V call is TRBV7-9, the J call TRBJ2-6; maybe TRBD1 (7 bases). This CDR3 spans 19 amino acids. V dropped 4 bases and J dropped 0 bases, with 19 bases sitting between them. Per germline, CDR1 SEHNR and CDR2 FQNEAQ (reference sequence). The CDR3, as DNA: TGTGCCAGCAGCTCGAACCGGGGGACAGTGGACTCTGGGGCCAACGTCCTGACTTTC. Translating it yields CASSSNRGTVDSGANVLTF.

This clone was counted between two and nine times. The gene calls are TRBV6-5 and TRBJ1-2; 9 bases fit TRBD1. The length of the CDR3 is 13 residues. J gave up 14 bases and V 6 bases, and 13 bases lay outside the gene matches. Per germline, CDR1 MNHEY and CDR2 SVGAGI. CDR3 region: CASRTGTGNLRTF. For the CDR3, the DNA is TGTGCCAGCAGGACCGGGACAGGGAACCTCAGGACCTTC.

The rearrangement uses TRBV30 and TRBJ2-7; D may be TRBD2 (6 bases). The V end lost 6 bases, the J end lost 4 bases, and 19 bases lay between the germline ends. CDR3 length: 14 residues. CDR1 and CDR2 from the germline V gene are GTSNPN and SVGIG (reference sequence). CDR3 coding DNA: TGTGCCTGCCGGCGGGACCGACAAAAGTACGAGCAGTACTTC. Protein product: CACRRDRQKYEQYF.

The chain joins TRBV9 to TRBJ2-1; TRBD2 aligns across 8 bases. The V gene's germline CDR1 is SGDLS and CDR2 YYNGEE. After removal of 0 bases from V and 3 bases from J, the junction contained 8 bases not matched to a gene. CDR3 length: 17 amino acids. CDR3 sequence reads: CASSVAGVAGNYNEQFF. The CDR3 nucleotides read TGTGCCAGCAGCGTAGCGGGGGTAGCGGGAAACTACAATGAGCAGTTCTTC.

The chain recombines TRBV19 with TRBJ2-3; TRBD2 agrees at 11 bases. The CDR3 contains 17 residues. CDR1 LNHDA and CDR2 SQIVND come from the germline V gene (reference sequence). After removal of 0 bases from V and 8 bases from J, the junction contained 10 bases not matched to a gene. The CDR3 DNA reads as TGTGCCAGTAGTATAGATGCCCTAGCGGGGGGTACGGTTACGCAGTATTTT. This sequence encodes CASSIDALAGGTVTQYF.

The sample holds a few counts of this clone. The CDR3 loop reads CAIGRTGSYEQYF. CDR3 nucleotide sequence: TGTGCCATCGGCCGAACAGGTTCCTACGAGCAGTACTTC. The V gene is TRBV10-3, the J gene TRBJ2-7; maybe TRBD1 (5 bases). This CDR3 has 13 residues. CDR1 is ENHRY and CDR2 is SYGVKD in the germline V gene. Trimming took 8 bases from V and 1 from J, leaving 12 bases between them.